This T cell receptor beta chain was found in a study of chemoradiotherapy in HPV16-positive cancers. Losses at the gene ends were 4 bases for V and 13 bases for J; bases not matched to a gene: 5. The CDR3 spans 12 residues. Germline V lookup: CDR1 SGHAT, CDR2 FQNNGV. The method was immunoSEQ multiplex PCR; TCRdb's version includes in-frame clones alone and lacks a portion of them. The table has 7,000 or so clones, around 75% seen once; the top ten hold less than 6.5%. The sample here was tumor tissue, taken from a patient who underwent chemoradiotherapy. The chain links TRBV11-2 to TRBJ2-1, with TRBD2 matching over 9 bases. This clonotype was sampled from a human donor with HPV-associated anogenital cancer. Here the CDR3 DNA reads TGTGCCAGCAGCTCGGCCGGGACTAGCCAGTTCTTC. Residues: CASSSAGTSQFF.